The entry below describes one TCR beta chain. It was during active infection that Seattle patients were enrolled and then longitudinally followed. Authors' processing steps: It was from reference gene primer amplification that nucleated cell counts were estimated. TCRdb's table, derived via immunoSEQ multiplex PCR, lists solely in-frame clones and lacks some. The V and J calls and clone size were taken over from that table, and D and trimming were inferred from the DNA. In the table there are some 250,000 clones, approximately 80% of which are singletons. These data originate in a study of blood T cell repertoires in COVID-19. Study as a whole: Whether acute or convalescent, the COVID-19 samples came from the United States, Italy and Spain. Sources were T cells, B-cell-depleted T cells, or PBMCs; the material itself was cDNA or gDNA.

The CDR3 runs to 16 residues. CDR1 SGHTA and CDR2 FQGNSA come from the germline V gene. J lost 4 bases, V lost 5 bases, and 12 bases had no gene match. This rearrangement joins TRBV7-2 to TRBJ2-3; 7 bases map to TRBD2. The TCR originated in a woman of 80 years or more with COVID-19, enrolled during active disease. The sequenced sample consisted of peripheral blood. This CDR3 is CASSKGLRGGADTQYF. For the CDR3, the DNA is TGTGCCAGCAGCAAGGGATTGAGGGGAGGGGCAGATACGCAGTATTTT.